This TCR beta chain was observed in a study of tissue T cells after allogeneic stem cell transplantation. Study-wide context: Samples with visible lymphocytes on H&E were prioritized for sequencing.

Measured with immunoSEQ multiplex PCR; TCRdb has only the in-frame clones, and not every one. The table has approximately 8,800 clones, 56% seen once; the top ten hold roughly a fifth. This clone was found a few times. Its antigen is still unknown. Germline-derived CDR1 and CDR2 are SGHNT and YYREEE (reference sequence). V was pared by 3 bases and J by 12 bases, with 5 bases of the junction left unmatched. The CDR3 totals 11 residues. Findings and limits, study-wide: In patients and mice, blood and spleen missed much of tissue repertoire. Which tissue TCRs were alloreactive or antigen-specific was not determined. Some clones might be persisting host cells.

The clonotype was recovered from a female donor older than 55 with lung cancer. The chain joins TRBV5-4 to TRBJ2-5; 7 bases agree with TRBD2. This sample comprised tissue from the jejunum, obtained at autopsy. The CDR3 nucleotides are TGTGCCAGCAGCTGGATGGGGGGGGAGTACTTC. This translates into CASSWMGGEYF.